The source of this T cell receptor beta chain is a study of cytomegalovirus exposure and HLA in healthy donors. Regarding the study as a whole: Highest at DRB1 and lowest at HLA-C, TCR association rates differed among HLA loci in a later analysis. The authors enumerated 150 to 200 TCR beta chains as linked to cytomegalovirus. Presence/absence results assume similar sequencing depth per donor, which may not hold.

Germline V gene lookup returns CDR1 MNHNY and CDR2 SVGAGI (reference sequence). V shed 0 bases and J 8 bases; nucleotides not matched to a gene: 8. This CDR3 spans 15 amino acids. PCR primers comprised 60 Vbeta and 13 Jbeta primers. TCRdb's copy holds only in-frame clones and misses some; the assay was immunoSEQ multiplex PCR. The sample has fewer than 150,000 clones, 76% seen once. A note on this clone: Antigen specificity is unknown.

Sequencing was carried out using PBMCs. This TCR came from a man aged 18-30 years in good health and CMV-seronegative. The gene calls are TRBV6-6 and TRBJ1-2; 8 nucleotides agree with TRBD1. The CDR3 protein is CASSYSGQGASGYTF. The DNA of the CDR3 is TGTGCCAGCAGTTACTCCGGCCAGGGGGCGTCCGGCTACACCTTC.